This entry lists 30 T cell receptor beta chains sequenced from one sample in a study of shared clonotypes between healthy human individuals. Some clones are missing from TCRdb's copy, which holds only in-frame ones; the method was immunoSEQ multiplex PCR. The sample includes about 800,000 clones, 96% of them seen just once. The naive CD8 subset, CD45RO-negative cells positively selected for CCR7, excluded terminally differentiated effector memory CD45RA+ cells. The sample comprised naive CD8+ T cells sorted from blood. These receptors all come from a man in his thirties or forties in good health.

V and J are TRBV10-1 and TRBJ1-1; 9 bases line up with TRBD1. This CDR3 comprises 15 residues. Trimming took 6 bases from V and 7 from J; bases not matched to a gene: 12. In germline, CDR1 is WNHNN, CDR2 SYGVQD (reference sequence). The CDR3 DNA is TGCGCCAGCAGCCCGGGACAGGGTTTGGTCAGTGAAGCTTTCTTT. It encodes CASSPGQGLVSEAFF.

The chain uses TRBV27 and TRBJ2-7, with 7 bases aligning to TRBD2. Germline assignment: CDR1 MNHEY and CDR2 SMNVEV (reference sequence). V trimming: 6 bases; J trimming: 2 bases; junction bases outside the gene matches: 13. This CDR3 comprises 16 residues. The CDR3 bases are TGTGCCAGCAGAGTAATCCGGGACTACCTCACCTACGAGCAGTACTTC. It translates to CASRVIRDYLTYEQYF.

This rearrangement joins TRBV14 to TRBJ2-7; D perhaps matches TRBD1 (6 bases). The germline gives CDR1 SGHDN, CDR2 FVKESK. The germline V and J ends were trimmed by 5 bases and 5 bases, with 13 bases remaining between them. The CDR3 totals 13 residues. For the CDR3, the DNA is TGTGCCAGCAGCAACTACAGGGTGGACGAGCAGTACTTC. Translated, it gives CASSNYRVDEQYF.

Note on this clone: The same CDR3 arises from other DNA sequences in this sample as well. J is TRBJ2-1 and V is TRBV19; 13 nucleotides match TRBD2. The CDR3 spans 14 residues. Germline V CDR1 and CDR2: LNHDA, SQIVND (reference sequence). V lost 5 bases and J lost 6; bases outside the gene matches: 1. CDR3 residues: CASSGLAGVNEQFF. CDR3 DNA: TGTGCCAGTAGTGGACTAGCGGGAGTCAATGAGCAGTTCTTC.

This chain connects TRBV13 to TRBJ1-1, with D possibly matching TRBD1 (6 bases). The germline gives CDR1 PRHDT, CDR2 FYEKMQ (reference sequence). V lost 5 bases and J lost 6, with 13 bases in between. This CDR3 region has 13 residues. The CDR3, as DNA: TGTGCCAGCAGCGTAAGGGGGGTGTCTGAAGCTTTCTTT. It is translated as CASSVRGVSEAFF. The variable domain in full, with the rest retrieved from reference TRBV13 and TRBJ1-1, is AAGVIQSPRHLIKEKRETATLKCYPIPRHDTVYWYQQGPGQDPQFLISFYEKMQSDKGSIPDRFSAQQFSDYHSELNMSSLELGDSALYFCASSVRGVSEAFFGQGTRLTVV.

V is TRBV6-4 and J is TRBJ2-7, with 8 bases aligning to TRBD1. After removal of 7 bases from V and 5 bases from J, the junction contained 16 bases not matched to a gene. The CDR3 spans 16 residues. Per germline, CDR1 MRHNA and CDR2 SNTAGT. The CDR3 here is CASTQEGQVRLDEQYF. The CDR3 bases are TGTGCCAGCACCCAAGAGGGACAGGTCAGGCTCGACGAGCAGTACTTC.

The V call is TRBV25-1, the J call TRBJ2-1; 10 bases line up with TRBD2. The CDR3 consists of 15 residues. After removal of 4 bases from V and 8 bases from J, the junction contained 8 bases not matched to a gene. CDR1 and CDR2 (germline): MGHDK, SYGVNS. As DNA, the CDR3 is TGTGCCAGCAGTGCGTGGACTAGCGGTCCCTATGAGCAGTTCTTC. Amino acids: CASSAWTSGPYEQFF.

The chain carries TRBV14 and TRBJ2-1; no firm D call. Trimming shortened V by 0 bases and J by 7 bases, and 7 bases separated the two germline ends. The CDR3 extends over 13 amino acids. Per the germline V gene, CDR1 is SGHDN and CDR2 is FVKESK. CDR3 nucleotide sequence: TGTGCCAGCAGCCAAGATCGGACGAATGAGCAGTTCTTC. Amino acids: CASSQDRTNEQFF.

V usage is TRBV7-9 and J usage is TRBJ1-4, with 7 bases fitting TRBD1. V lost 8 bases to trimming and J lost 8 bases; unmatched junction nucleotides: 8. The germline CDR1 and CDR2 sequences are SEHNR and FQNEAQ (reference sequence). CDR3 length: 13 amino acids. CDR3 sequence (DNA): TGTGCCAGCGGTTGGACAGGCGGGGAAAAACTGTTTTTT. Protein sequence: CASGWTGGEKLFF.

V is TRBV7-9 and J is TRBJ2-7; 7 bases align to TRBD2. Germline-derived CDR1 and CDR2 are SEHNR and FQNEAQ (reference sequence). The CDR3 spans 15 residues. The ends lost 5 bases at V and 0 bases at J; junction bases unmatched: 7. The CDR3 spells CASSHASGASYEQYF. The CDR3 DNA sequence: TGTGCCAGCAGCCATGCTAGCGGAGCCTCCTACGAGCAGTACTTC. Variable domain in full (rest from reference TRBV7-9 and TRBJ2-7): DTGVSQNPRHKITKRGQNVTFRCDPISEHNRLYWYRQTLGQGPEFLTYFQNEAQLEKSRLLSDRFSAERPKGSFSTLEIQRTEQGDSAMYLCASSHASGASYEQYFGPGTRLTVT.

The CDR3 sequence: CASSLEVAFGARTEAFF. Written as DNA, the CDR3 is TGTGCCAGCAGCTTAGAGGTCGCTTTTGGGGCGCGGACTGAAGCTTTCTTT. The chain recombines TRBV7-9 with TRBJ1-1; D might be TRBD1 (5 bases). Germline V gene sequence: CDR1 SEHNR, CDR2 FQNEAQ (reference sequence). This CDR3 region has 17 residues. Trimming took off 1 base at V and 5 bases at J, with 20 bases between the two ends.

The chain couples TRBV6-1 to TRBJ2-7; the D gene is possibly TRBD1 (5 bases). Germline V gene sequence: CDR1 MNHNS, CDR2 SASEGT. The CDR3 is 16 residues long. The V end was cut by 2 bases, the J end by 0 bases, with 14 bases between. Here the CDR3 DNA reads TGTGCCAGCAGTGAAATCCCGGACAAGATCTCCTACGAGCAGTACTTC. Its protein product is CASSEIPDKISYEQYF.

A single count supports this clone. The V call is TRBV28, the J call TRBJ1-5; D might be TRBD1 (6 bases). Germline assignment: CDR1 MDHEN and CDR2 SYDVKM. Between the trimmed V and J ends, which lost 6 bases and 3 bases, there was a span of 15 bases. There are 15 residues in the CDR3. The CDR3 loop is CASSKKGGTNQPQHF. The CDR3 DNA reads as TGTGCCAGCAGCAAAAAGGGGGGCACCAATCAGCCCCAGCATTTT.

This sequence joins TRBV7-9 and TRBJ1-1, with D maybe TRBD1 (6 bases). CDR3 length: 14 amino acids. The V end was cut by 5 bases, the J end by 7 bases, with 17 bases between. Germline lookup yields CDR1 SEHNR and CDR2 FQNEAQ (reference sequence). The CDR3 DNA reads TGTGCCAGCAGCCCCCGGGGGCCAGAGTATGAAGCTTTCTTT. This gives the protein CASSPRGPEYEAFF. The entire variable domain, with the rest obtained from reference TRBV7-9 and TRBJ1-1, is as follows: DTGVSQNPRHKITKRGQNVTFRCDPISEHNRLYWYRQTLGQGPEFLTYFQNEAQLEKSRLLSDRFSAERPKGSFSTLEIQRTEQGDSAMYLCASSPRGPEYEAFFGQGTRLTVV.

The chain links TRBV6-5 to TRBJ2-5; TRBD2 agrees at 8 bases. The germline V gene has CDR1 MNHEY and CDR2 SVGAGI. This CDR3 spans 13 amino acids. After removal of 6 bases from V and 4 bases from J, the junction contained 4 bases not matched to a gene. For the CDR3, the DNA is TGTGCCAGCAGCTTAGCGGGAAGAGAGACCCAGTACTTC. Its protein product is CASSLAGRETQYF.

The DNA of the CDR3 is TGCAGCGTTGAAGAATCTAGCGGCATCGAGCAGTACTTC. Its translation: CSVEESSGIEQYF. This chain links TRBV29-1 with TRBJ2-7, with 7 bases matching TRBD2. Unmatched junction bases numbered 5, after V lost 0 bases and J lost 6 bases. Per germline, CDR1 SQVTM and CDR2 ANQGSEA. This CDR3 is 13 amino acids long.

The chain joins TRBV11-3 to TRBJ2-1, with 9 bases matching TRBD2. Germline CDR1 is SGHNT and CDR2 is YENEEA. The V and J ends lost 1 base and 6 bases, in that order; junction bases with no gene match: 4. The CDR3 contains 15 residues. CDR3 residues: CASSLGSGRINEQFF. CDR3 in DNA: TGTGCCAGCAGCTTAGGTAGCGGGAGAATCAATGAGCAGTTCTTC.

As to this clone: Other DNA sequences in the sample encode the same CDR3. J is TRBJ2-1 and V is TRBV28; D is uncertain. V lost 1 base and J 6 bases, leaving 4 bases between the germline ends. The length of the CDR3 is 12 residues. Germline loops: CDR1 MDHEN, CDR2 SYDVKM. CDR3 bases: TGTGCCAGCAGTTTATCTCCCAATGAGCAGTTCTTC. Translated: CASSLSPNEQFF.

The V call is TRBV14, the J call TRBJ1-1, with D unresolved. Trimming removed 0 bases at V and 4 bases at J, with 12 bases between. The length of the CDR3 is 15 residues. Germline V gene lookup returns CDR1 SGHDN and CDR2 FVKESK. The DNA of the CDR3 is TGTGCCAGCAGCCAAGACAGAGGATTTTTCACTGAAGCTTTCTTT. Translated: CASSQDRGFFTEAFF.

For this clone: Other DNA sequences in this sample translate to the same CDR3. This chain joins TRBV2 and TRBJ2-5; D is unclear. The CDR3 spans 12 residues. The V end lost 4 bases, the J end lost 2 bases, and 5 bases lay between the germline ends. The germline gives CDR1 SNHLY, CDR2 FYNNEI. CDR3 nucleotide sequence: TGTGCCAGCAGTGTGTTTCAAGAGACCCAGTACTTC. Its protein product is CASSVFQETQYF.

The rearrangement links TRBV15 to TRBJ2-3; perhaps D is TRBD1 or TRBD2 (7 bases each). V was pared by 6 bases and J by 4 bases, with 29 bases between. The CDR3 runs 19 residues. The V gene's germline CDR1 is LNHNV and CDR2 YYDKDF (reference sequence). The CDR3, as DNA: TGTGCCACCAGAGGGCAACCTCTCACCCCGACAGGGAGGGCAGATACGCAGTATTTT. Translated: CATRGQPLTPTGRADTQYF.

About this clone: Other DNA sequences within the sample encode an identical CDR3. The chain employs TRBV27 and TRBJ2-7, with 8 bases aligning to TRBD2. The J segment lost 4 bases and the V segment lost 0 bases, leaving 5 bases of the junction unmatched. CDR3 length: 15 amino acids. Germline V gives CDR1 MNHEY, CDR2 SMNVEV (reference sequence). CDR3 sequence: CASSLSLAGLYEQYF. CDR3 DNA sequence: TGTGCCAGCAGTTTATCGTTAGCGGGACTATACGAGCAGTACTTC.

The table lists this clone with a count of one. V is TRBV14 and J is TRBJ1-1, with D perhaps TRBD1 (5 bases). Looked up from germline, CDR1 is SGHDN and CDR2 is FVKESK. The V end lost 3 bases, the J end lost 6 bases, and 17 bases lay between the germline ends. There are 15 residues in the CDR3. CDR3 DNA sequence: TGTGCCAGCAGCCAGTATCTCGAGGGGCACCCTGAAGCTTTCTTT. Residues: CASSQYLEGHPEAFF.

The chain links TRBV5-4 to TRBJ1-4, with 7 bases aligning to TRBD1. This CDR3 comprises 15 residues. Germline lookup yields CDR1 SGHNT and CDR2 YYREEE (reference sequence). With 4 bases clipped from V and 8 bases from J, the junction kept 11 bases outside the gene matches. The CDR3 spells CASSRGTVPEEKLFF. CDR3 bases: TGTGCCAGCAGCCGGGGGACAGTTCCGGAGGAAAAACTGTTTTTT.

The chain recombines TRBV10-3 with TRBJ2-2; D tentatively reads TRBD1 or TRBD2 (5 bases each). The CDR3 is 15 amino acids. Looked up from germline, CDR1 is ENHRY and CDR2 is SYGVKD. V lost 4 bases and J 2 bases, leaving 11 bases between the germline ends. This chain's CDR3 is CAISGRGENTGELFF. Here the CDR3 DNA reads TGTGCCATCAGTGGTAGGGGAGAAAACACCGGGGAGCTGTTTTTT.

As regards this clone: The junction departs from the called germline gene at one end, perhaps through a read error. This chain links TRBV9 with TRBJ1-2; no reliable D call. Germline CDR1 and CDR2: SGDLS and YYNGEE. CDR3 size: 8 residues. CDR3 bases: TGTGCCAGCAGCCCTGGGTTCTTC. Amino acids: CASSPGFF.

This chain links TRBV7-9 with TRBJ2-1; D possibly uses TRBD1 or TRBD2 (6 bases each). From germline, CDR1 is SEHNR and CDR2 FQNEAQ (reference sequence). Trimming took 6 bases from V and 9 from J, leaving 15 bases between them. This CDR3 contains 13 residues. In nucleotides, the CDR3 is TGTGCCAGCAGTCAGCCGGGGGCGAGTGAGCAGTTCTTC. Its translation: CASSQPGASEQFF.

The chain carries TRBV5-6 and TRBJ2-3; 11 bases fit TRBD2. Germline CDR1 is SGHDT and CDR2 is YYEEEE. This CDR3 is built from 19 residues. Unmatched junction bases numbered 14, after V lost 1 base and J lost 4 bases. The CDR3 region is CASSLSWLAGGTPSDTQYF. Here the CDR3 DNA reads TGTGCCAGCAGCTTGTCTTGGCTAGCGGGAGGCACACCATCAGATACGCAGTATTTT.

This clone was detected only once. The V and J genes are TRBV6-6 and TRBJ2-7; TRBD1 aligns across 9 bases. Per the germline V gene, CDR1 is MNHNY and CDR2 is SVGAGI (reference sequence). The length of the CDR3 is 15 residues. Trimming at V came to 10 bases and at J to 5 bases, leaving 15 bases not matched to a gene. Written as DNA, the CDR3 is TGTGCCACGTCAGACCCGGGACAGGGCGTCCACGAGCAGTACTTC. Translation: CATSDPGQGVHEQYF.

This chain links TRBV6-1 with TRBJ2-1; D remains unclear. V lost 6 bases and J 3 bases, leaving 15 bases between the germline ends. The V gene's germline CDR1 is MNHNS and CDR2 SASEGT. CDR3 size: 15 residues. CDR3 coding DNA: TGTGCCAGCAGCGTTCTGTACGGAAGCTACAATGAGCAGTTCTTC. Its translation: CASSVLYGSYNEQFF.